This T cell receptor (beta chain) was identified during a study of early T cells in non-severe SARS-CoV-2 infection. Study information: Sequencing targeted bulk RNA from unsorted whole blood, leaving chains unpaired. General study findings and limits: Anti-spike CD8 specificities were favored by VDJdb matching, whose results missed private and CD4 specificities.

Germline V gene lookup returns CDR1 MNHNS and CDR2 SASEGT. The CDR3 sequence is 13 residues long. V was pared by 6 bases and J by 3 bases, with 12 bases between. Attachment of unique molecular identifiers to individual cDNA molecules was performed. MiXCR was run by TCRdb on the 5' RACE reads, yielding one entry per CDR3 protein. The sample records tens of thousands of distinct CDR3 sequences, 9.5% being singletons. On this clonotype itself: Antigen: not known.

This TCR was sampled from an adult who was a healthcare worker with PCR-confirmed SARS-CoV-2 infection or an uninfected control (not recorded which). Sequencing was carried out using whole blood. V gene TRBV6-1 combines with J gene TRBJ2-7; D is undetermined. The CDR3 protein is CASSPPENYEQYF. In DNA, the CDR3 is TGTGCCAGCAGCCCACCAGAGAACTACGAGCAGTACTTC.